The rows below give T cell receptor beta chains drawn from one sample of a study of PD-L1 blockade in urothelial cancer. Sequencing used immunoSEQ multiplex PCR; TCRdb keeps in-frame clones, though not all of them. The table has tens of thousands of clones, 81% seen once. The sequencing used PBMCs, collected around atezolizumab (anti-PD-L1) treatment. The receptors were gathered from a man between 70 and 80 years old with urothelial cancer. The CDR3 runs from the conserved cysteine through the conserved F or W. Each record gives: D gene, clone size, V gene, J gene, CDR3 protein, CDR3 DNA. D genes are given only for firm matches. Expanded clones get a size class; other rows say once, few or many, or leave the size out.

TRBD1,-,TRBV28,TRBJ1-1,CASLKMGQVEAFF,TGTGCCAGCCTTAAGATGGGACAGGTTGAAGCTTTCTTT
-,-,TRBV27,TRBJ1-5,CASSLGVGNQPQHF,TGTGCCAGCAGTCTAGGGGTGGGGAATCAGCCCCAGCATTTT
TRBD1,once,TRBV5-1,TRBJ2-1,CASSRGQGNEQFF,TGCGCCAGCAGCAGAGGACAGGGGAATGAGCAGTTCTTC
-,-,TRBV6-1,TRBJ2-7,CASSESYEQYF,TGTGCCAGCAGTGAATCGTACGAGCAGTACTTC
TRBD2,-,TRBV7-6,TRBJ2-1,CASIAGGPGNEQFF,TGTGCCAGCATCGCGGGAGGGCCGGGGAATGAGCAGTTCTTC
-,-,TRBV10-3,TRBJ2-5,CAISMGLRETQYF,TGTGCCATCAGCATGGGACTCCGGGAGACCCAGTACTTC
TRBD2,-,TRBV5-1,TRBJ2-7,CASSWGLNAYEQYF,TGCGCCAGCAGCTGGGGACTAAACGCCTACGAGCAGTACTTC
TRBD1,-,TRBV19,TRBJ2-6,CASSTLTGRLGANVLTF,TGTGCCAGTAGTACCCTGACAGGGCGTTTAGGGGCCAACGTCCTGACTTTC
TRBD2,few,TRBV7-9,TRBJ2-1,CASSSGLAGKGEQFF,TGTGCCAGCAGCTCCGGACTAGCGGGAAAAGGGGAACAGTTCTTC
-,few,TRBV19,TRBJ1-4,CASTPGEVATNEKLFF,TGTGCCAGTACCCCGGGGGAGGTGGCAACTAATGAAAAACTGTTTTTT
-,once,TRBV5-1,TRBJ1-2,CASSLETGYGYTF,TGCGCCAGCAGCTTGGAGACGGGGTATGGCTACACCTTC
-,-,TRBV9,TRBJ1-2,CASSVAPGQSYGYTF,TGTGCCAGCAGCGTAGCCCCCGGACAGTCCTATGGCTACACCTTC
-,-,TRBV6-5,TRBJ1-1,CASSEGDAAFF,TGTGCCAGCAGTGAGGGGGATGCAGCTTTCTTT
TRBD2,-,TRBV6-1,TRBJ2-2,CASSHGTTTGELFF,TGTGCCAGCAGTCATGGGACTACCACCGGGGAGCTGTTTTTT
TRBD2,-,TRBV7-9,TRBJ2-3,CASSLVTTSGRTDTQYF,TGTGCCAGCAGCTTGGTGACGACTAGCGGGAGGACGGATACGCAGTATTTT
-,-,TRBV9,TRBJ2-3,CASSVVSRGQQRQEEATDTQYF,TGTGCCAGCAGCGTAGTCAGCCGTGGACAGCAGAGACAGGAGGAAGCCACAGATACGCAGTATTTT
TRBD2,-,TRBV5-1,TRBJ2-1,CASRPGGGNEQFF,TGCGCCAGCAGGCCCGGGGGGGGCAATGAGCAGTTCTTC
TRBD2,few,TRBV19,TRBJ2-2,CASSISSGSPGELFF,TGTGCCAGTAGTATATCTAGCGGGAGTCCCGGGGAGCTGTTTTTT
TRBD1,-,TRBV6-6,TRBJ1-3,CASSDRGGRNTIYF,TGTGCCAGCAGCGACAGGGGGGGTCGAAACACCATATATTTT
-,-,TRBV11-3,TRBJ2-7,CASSFADWEQYF,TGTGCCAGCAGCTTCGCGGACTGGGAGCAGTACTTC
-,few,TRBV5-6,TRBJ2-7,CASSSSASYEQYF,TGTGCCAGCAGTTCTAGCGCCAGCTACGAGCAGTACTTC
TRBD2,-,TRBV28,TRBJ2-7,CASRVSGSREQYF,TGTGCCAGCAGGGTCAGCGGGAGTCGCGAGCAGTACTTC
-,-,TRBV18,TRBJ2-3,CASSPPLLAGSSDTQYF,TGTGCCAGCTCACCACCTCTGCTCGCGGGGTCGTCAGATACGCAGTATTTT
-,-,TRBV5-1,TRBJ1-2,CASSTANYGYTF,TGCGCCAGCAGCACAGCTAACTATGGCTACACCTTC
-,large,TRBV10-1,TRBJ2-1,CASPRGNNEQFF,TGCGCCAGCCCGAGAGGCAATAATGAGCAGTTCTTC
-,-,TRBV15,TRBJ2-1,CATSRAFGQQFF,TGTGCCACCAGCAGAGCCTTCGGTCAGCAGTTCTTC
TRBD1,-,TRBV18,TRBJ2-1,CASSPTGGYNEQFF,TGTGCCAGCTCACCGACAGGGGGTTACAATGAGCAGTTCTTC
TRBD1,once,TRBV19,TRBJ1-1,CASSGTGARTEAFF,TGTGCCAGTAGCGGGACAGGGGCTCGGACTGAAGCTTTCTTT
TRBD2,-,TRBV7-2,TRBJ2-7,CASSLPIAGGPDYEQYF,TGTGCCAGCAGCTTACCCATAGCGGGAGGGCCCGACTACGAGCAGTACTTC
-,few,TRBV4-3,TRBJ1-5,CASSQDFNQPQHF,TGCGCCAGCAGCCAAGACTTTAATCAGCCCCAGCATTTT
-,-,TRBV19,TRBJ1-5,CASSTGGLGPQHF,TGTGCCAGTAGTACCGGGGGTTTGGGACCCCAGCATTTT
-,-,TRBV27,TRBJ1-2,CASSSDTSGRSYTF,TGTGCCAGCAGTTCAGACACATCTGGGAGGAGCTACACCTTC
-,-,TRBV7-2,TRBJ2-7,CASSPTRGAYEQYF,TGTGCCAGCAGCCCTACCAGGGGCGCCTACGAGCAGTACTTC